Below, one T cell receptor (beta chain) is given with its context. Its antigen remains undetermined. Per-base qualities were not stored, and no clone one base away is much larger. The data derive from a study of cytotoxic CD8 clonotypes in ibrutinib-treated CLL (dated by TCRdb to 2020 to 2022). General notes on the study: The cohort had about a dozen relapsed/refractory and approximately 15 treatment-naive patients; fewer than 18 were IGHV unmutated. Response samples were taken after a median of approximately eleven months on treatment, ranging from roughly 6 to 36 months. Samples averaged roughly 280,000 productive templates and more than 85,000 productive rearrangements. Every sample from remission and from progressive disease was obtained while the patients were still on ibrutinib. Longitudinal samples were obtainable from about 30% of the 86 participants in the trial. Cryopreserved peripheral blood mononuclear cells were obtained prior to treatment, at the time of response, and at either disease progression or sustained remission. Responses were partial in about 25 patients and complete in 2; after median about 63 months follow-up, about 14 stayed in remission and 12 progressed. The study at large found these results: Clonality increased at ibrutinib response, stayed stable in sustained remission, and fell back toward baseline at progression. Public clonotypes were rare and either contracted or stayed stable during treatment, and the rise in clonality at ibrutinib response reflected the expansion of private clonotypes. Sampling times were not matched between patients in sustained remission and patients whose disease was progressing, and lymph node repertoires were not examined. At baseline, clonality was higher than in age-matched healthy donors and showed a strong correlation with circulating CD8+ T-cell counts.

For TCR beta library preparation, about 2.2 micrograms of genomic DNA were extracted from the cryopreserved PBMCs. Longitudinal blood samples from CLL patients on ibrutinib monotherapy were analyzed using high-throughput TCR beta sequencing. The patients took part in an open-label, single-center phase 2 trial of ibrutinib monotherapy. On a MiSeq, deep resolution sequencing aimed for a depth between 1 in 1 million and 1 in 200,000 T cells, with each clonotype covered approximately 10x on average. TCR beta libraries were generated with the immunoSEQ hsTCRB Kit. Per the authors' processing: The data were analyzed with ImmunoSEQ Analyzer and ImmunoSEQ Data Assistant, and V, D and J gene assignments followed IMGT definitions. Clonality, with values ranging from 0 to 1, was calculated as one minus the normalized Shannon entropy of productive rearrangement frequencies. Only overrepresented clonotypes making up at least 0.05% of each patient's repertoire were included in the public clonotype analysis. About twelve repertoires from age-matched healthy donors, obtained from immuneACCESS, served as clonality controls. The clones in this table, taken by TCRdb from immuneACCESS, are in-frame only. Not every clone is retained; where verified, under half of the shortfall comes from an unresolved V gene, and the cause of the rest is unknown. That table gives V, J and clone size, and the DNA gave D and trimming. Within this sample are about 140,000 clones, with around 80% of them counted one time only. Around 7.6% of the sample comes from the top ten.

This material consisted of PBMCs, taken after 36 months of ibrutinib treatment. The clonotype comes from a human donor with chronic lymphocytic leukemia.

Here is the DNA: TGTGCCAGCAGCTTGGACCGACGTATCTATGGCTACACCTTC. Translated, it reads CASSLDRRIYGYTF. The chain is assembled from TRBV5-5 and TRBJ1-2, with the D segment identity uncertain. The CDR3 has 14 amino acids, counting the end cysteine and phenylalanine. Only the CDR3 portion is preserved as DNA: 42 bases, with reading frame beginning at the first base. The germline V gene (reference sequence) gives CDR1 as SGHKS and CDR2 as YYEKEE. Cut back by 0 bases and 4 bases, the V and J ends lie 10 bases apart.